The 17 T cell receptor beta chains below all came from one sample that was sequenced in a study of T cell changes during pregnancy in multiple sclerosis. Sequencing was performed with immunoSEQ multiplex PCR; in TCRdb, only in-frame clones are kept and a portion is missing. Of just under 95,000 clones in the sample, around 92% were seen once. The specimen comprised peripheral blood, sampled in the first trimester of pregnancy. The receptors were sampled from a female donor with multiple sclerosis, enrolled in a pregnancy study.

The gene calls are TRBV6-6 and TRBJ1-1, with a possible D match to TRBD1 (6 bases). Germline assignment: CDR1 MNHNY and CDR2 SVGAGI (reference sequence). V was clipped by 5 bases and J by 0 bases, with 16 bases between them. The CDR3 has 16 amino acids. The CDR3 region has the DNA TGTGCCAGCAGTAAACAGGGACGGGCGTTGAACACTGAAGCTTTCTTT. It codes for CASSKQGRALNTEAFF.

The CDR3 spells CASSPRTSGGYEQYF. The DNA for the CDR3 is TGTGCCAGCAGCCCTCGGACTAGCGGGGGCTACGAGCAGTACTTC. The chain carries TRBV7-9 and TRBJ2-7; 13 bases line up with TRBD2. Looked up from germline, CDR1 is SEHNR and CDR2 is FQNEAQ (reference sequence). The CDR3 runs 15 residues. V dropped 5 bases and J dropped 3; count of bases not matched to a gene: 4.

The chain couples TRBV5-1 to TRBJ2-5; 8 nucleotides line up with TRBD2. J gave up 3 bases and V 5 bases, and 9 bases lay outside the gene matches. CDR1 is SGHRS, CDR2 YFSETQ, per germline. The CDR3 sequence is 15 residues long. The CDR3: CASSFKGLGKETQYF. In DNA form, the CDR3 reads TGCGCCAGCAGTTTCAAGGGACTAGGGAAAGAGACCCAGTACTTC.

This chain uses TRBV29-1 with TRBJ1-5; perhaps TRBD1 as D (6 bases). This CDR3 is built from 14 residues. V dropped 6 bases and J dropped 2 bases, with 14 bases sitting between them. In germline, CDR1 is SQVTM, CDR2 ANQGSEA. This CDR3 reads CSVQGPGGNQPQHF. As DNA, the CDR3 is TGCAGCGTCCAAGGACCAGGGGGCAATCAGCCCCAGCATTTT.

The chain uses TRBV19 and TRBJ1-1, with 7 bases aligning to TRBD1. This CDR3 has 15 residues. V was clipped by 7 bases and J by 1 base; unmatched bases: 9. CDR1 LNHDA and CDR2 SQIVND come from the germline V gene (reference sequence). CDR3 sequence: CASTSGQVPNTEAFF. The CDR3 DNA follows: TGTGCCAGTACTTCAGGACAGGTTCCGAACACTGAAGCTTTCTTT.

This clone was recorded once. The CDR3 nucleotides are TGTGCCAGCCCACAGTGGGACAGGGGGCGAAGAGAGACCCAGTACTTC. It specifies CASPQWDRGRRETQYF. The chain has TRBV21-1 and TRBJ2-5; TRBD1 is the table's D call, not checked against the DNA. TRBV21-1 is a pseudogene locus. The CDR3 sequence is 16 residues long.

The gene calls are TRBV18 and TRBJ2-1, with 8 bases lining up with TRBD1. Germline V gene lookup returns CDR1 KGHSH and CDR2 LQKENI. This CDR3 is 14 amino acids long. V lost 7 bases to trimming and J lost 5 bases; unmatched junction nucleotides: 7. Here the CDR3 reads CASYRDRSDNEQFF. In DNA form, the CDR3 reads TGTGCCAGCTACCGGGACAGGAGCGACAATGAGCAGTTCTTC.

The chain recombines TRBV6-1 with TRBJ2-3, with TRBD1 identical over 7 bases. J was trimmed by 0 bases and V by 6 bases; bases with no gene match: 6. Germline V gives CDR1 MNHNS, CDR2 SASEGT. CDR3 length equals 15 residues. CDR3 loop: CASRRTGGSTDTQYF. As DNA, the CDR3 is TGTGCCAGCAGAAGGACAGGTGGGAGCACAGATACGCAGTATTTT.

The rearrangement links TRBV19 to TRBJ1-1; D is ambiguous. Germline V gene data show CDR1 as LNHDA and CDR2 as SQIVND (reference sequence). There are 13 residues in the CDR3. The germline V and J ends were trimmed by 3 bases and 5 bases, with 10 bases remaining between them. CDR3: CASSISVRTEAFF. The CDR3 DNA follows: TGTGCCAGTAGTATCTCGGTCAGGACTGAAGCTTTCTTT.

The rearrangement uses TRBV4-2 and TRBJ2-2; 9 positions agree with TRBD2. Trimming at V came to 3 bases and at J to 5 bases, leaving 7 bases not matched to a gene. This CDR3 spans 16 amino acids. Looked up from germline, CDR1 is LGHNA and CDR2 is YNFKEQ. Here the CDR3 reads CASSQREAGGTGELFF. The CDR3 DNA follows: TGTGCCAGCAGCCAGAGGGAGGCGGGAGGGACCGGGGAGCTGTTTTTT.

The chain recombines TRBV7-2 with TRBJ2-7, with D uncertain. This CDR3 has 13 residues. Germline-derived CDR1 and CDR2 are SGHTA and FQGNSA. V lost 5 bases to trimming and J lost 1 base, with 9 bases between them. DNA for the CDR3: TGTGCCAGCAGCAATAGCCCTTCCTACGAGCAGTACTTC. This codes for CASSNSPSYEQYF. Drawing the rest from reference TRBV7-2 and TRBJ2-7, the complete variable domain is GAGVSQSPSNKVTEKGKDVELRCDPISGHTALYWYRQSLGQGLEFLIYFQGNSAPDKSGLPSDRFSAERTGGSVSTLTIQRTQQEDSAVYLCASSNSPSYEQYFGPGTRLTVT.

CDR3 in amino acids: CASSSSGTGRPQHF. CDR3 DNA sequence: TGTGCCAGCAGTTCATCCGGGACAGGGAGGCCCCAGCATTTT. This chain connects TRBV27 to TRBJ1-5; the match to TRBD1 covers 9 bases. CDR3 length equals 14 residues. Germline lookup yields CDR1 MNHEY and CDR2 SMNVEV (reference sequence). The V and J ends lost 4 bases and 9 bases, in that order; junction bases with no gene match: 7.

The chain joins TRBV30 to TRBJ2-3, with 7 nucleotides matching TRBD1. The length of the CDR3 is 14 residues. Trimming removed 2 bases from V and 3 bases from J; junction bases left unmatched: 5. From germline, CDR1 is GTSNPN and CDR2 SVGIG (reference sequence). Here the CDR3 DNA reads TGTGCCTGGAGTCGACAGGGCGCGACAGATACGCAGTATTTT. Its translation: CAWSRQGATDTQYF.

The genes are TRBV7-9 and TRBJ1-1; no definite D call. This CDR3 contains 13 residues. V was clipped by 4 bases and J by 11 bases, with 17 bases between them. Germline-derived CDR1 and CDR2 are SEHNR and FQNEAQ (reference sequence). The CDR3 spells CASSSQLGRDAFF. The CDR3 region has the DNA TGTGCCAGCAGCTCCCAGCTGGGGAGAGATGCTTTCTTT.

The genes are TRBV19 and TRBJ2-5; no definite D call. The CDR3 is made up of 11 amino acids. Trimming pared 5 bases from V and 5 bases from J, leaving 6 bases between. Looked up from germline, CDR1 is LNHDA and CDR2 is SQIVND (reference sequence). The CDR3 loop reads CASSAQETQYF. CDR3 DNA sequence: TGTGCCAGTAGTGCTCAGGAGACCCAGTACTTC.

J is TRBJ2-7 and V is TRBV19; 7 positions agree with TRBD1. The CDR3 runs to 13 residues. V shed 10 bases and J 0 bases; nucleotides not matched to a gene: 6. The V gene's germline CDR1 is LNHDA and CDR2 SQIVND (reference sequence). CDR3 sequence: CATRDSLSYEQYF. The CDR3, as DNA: TGTGCCACCCGGGACAGCCTCTCCTACGAGCAGTACTTC.

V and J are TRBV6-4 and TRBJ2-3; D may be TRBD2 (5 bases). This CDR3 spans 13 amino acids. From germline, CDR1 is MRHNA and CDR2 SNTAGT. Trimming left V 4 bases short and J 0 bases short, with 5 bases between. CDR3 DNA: TGTGCCAGCAGTGCGGGGAGCACAGATACGCAGTATTTT. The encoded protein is CASSAGSTDTQYF.